Here is one T cell receptor (beta chain) with its context. It has no known antigen specificity. No base quality values were provided; no much bigger clone lies one nucleotide off. These data are taken from a study of blood T cell repertoires in COVID-19 (dated by TCRdb to between 2020 and 2021). Background on the whole study: The collaborator samples originated in the United States, Italy and Spain and spanned the acute and convalescent phases of COVID-19. The dataset comprised deeply sampled blood TCRbeta repertoires from subjects exposed to, actively infected with, or recovered from COVID-19. Where HLA class I and class II types were available, the types were taken from metadata supplied by the sample provider, not from assay-based typing. The samples were drawn from the first 160 participants of the ongoing ImmuneRACE study and from over 950 subjects provided by 6 global collaborators. The prospective study material was composed of cDNA or gDNA derived from T cells, B-cell-depleted T cells, or PBMCs. The repertoires were released in a freely available public database intended as a resource for research on the immune response to SARS-CoV-2. A de-identified subject ID, COVID-19 status, age in years and sex were almost always included in the sample metadata.

The immunoSEQ Assay, a bias-controlled multiplex PCR, was used to amplify TCRbeta CDR3 regions from genomic DNA. The study's own analysis went as follows. The number of nucleated cells in each sample was estimated by amplification of reference gene primers within the assay. To quantify the absolute abundance of each unique TCRbeta CDR3 rearrangement, sequence reads were collapsed and filtered. For each sample, productive Simpson clonality was calculated as the square root of Simpson's diversity index across productive rearrangements. What TCRdb holds here is the immuneACCESS table cut down to in-frame rearrangements. Part of the clones is not present; checked against another copy, under half of the missing clones reflect an unresolved V gene, and the others are unexplained. V and J calls and clone size are given by that table; D and trimming were obtained from the DNA. In this sample the table shows some 500,000 clones, approximately 91% of which occur a single time. In total, the top ten clones hold 7.8% of the sample.

Overall study results and their limits: The amount of clinical and demographic metadata varied by source and participant and was provided uncurated.

The CDR3 contains 13 residues, cysteine and phenylalanine counted. CDR3 DNA only is kept here, 39 bases in frame from base 1. The germline V gene (reference sequence) supplies CDR1 WNHNN and CDR2 SYGVQD. V and J are trimmed by 0 bases and 5 bases, and the gene matches miss 1 base of the junction. At one collaborating source in Seattle, patients were enrolled during active infection and were followed longitudinally through the course of disease. Collaborating institutions collected whole blood in K2EDTA tubes following their own protocols. For TCRbeta analysis, collaborator samples were shipped as frozen whole blood, as isolated PBMCs, or as DNA extracted from either sample type.

This TCR was sampled from a woman aged 45-65 years with COVID-19, enrolled during active disease. The chain joins TRBV10-1 to TRBJ2-7, with 7 junctional bases fitting TRBD2. Sequencing input: peripheral blood. The DNA reads TGCGCCAGCAGTGAGTCGGGGGGGAACGAGCAGTACTTC. It is translated as CASSESGGNEQYF.